These T cell receptor beta chains were read from a single sample in a study of CD8 T cells in Susac syndrome. Each CDR3 protein gets one entry after TCRdb re-called the immunoSEQ multiplex PCR reads with MiXCR. Of 15,000 to 20,000 distinct CDR3 sequences listed, about 95% were seen once; the top ten hold approximately 0.23%. The sequenced sample consisted of CD8+ T cells from PBMCs. The receptors shown here come from a human donor in good health. CDR3s include the opening cysteine and the closing phenylalanine or tryptophan. Each record gives: D gene, J gene, clone size, V gene, CDR3 protein, CDR3 DNA. D genes are given only for firm matches. Only some rows state a clone size, as once, few, many or a class for expanded clones.

>TRBD1|TRBJ2-7|few|TRBV3-1
CASSQETGTGPHEQYF
TGTGCCAGCAGCCAAGAAACCGGGACAGGTCCCCACGAGCAGTACTTC
>.|TRBJ2-1|.|TRBV28
CASSLYNEQFF
TGTGCCAGCAGTTTATACAATGAGCAGTTCTTC
>TRBD1|TRBJ1-2|.|TRBV7-9
CASSILDRVNYGYTF
TGTGCCAGCAGCATACTGGACAGGGTGAACTATGGCTACACCTTC
>.|TRBJ2-1|.|TRBV3-1
CASSQDAAAEQFF
TGTGCCAGCAGCCAAGATGCGGCGGCTGAGCAGTTCTTC
>TRBD1|TRBJ2-7|.|TRBV5-1
CASSRPGQGAGDYEQYF
TGCGCCAGCAGCCGGCCGGGACAGGGGGCTGGAGACTACGAGCAGTACTTC
>.|TRBJ2-5|.|TRBV6-1
CASSVPPAGLETQYF
TGTGCCAGCAGTGTCCCACCCGCGGGTTTAGAGACCCAGTACTTC
>.|TRBJ2-7|.|TRBV27
CASSLVPGTYEQYF
TGTGCCAGCAGTTTAGTGCCAGGTACCTACGAGCAGTACTTC
>.|TRBJ2-1|.|TRBV12-3/TRBV12-4
CASRRGLLQFF
TGTGCCAGCAGGAGAGGACTACTGCAGTTCTTC
>.|TRBJ1-2|.|TRBV20-1
CSASPRVDGYTF
TGCAGTGCTAGTCCCAGGGTTGATGGCTACACCTTC
>.|TRBJ1-1|.|TRBV2
CAGTHPIGGNTEAFF
TGTGCCGGAACCCACCCAATTGGGGGTAACACTGAAGCTTTCTTT
>TRBD1|TRBJ2-5|.|TRBV29-1
CSVAGTGQETQYF
TGCAGCGTTGCCGGGACAGGCCAAGAGACCCAGTACTTC
>.|TRBJ2-4|.|TRBV10-3
CAISDMGGLSAKNIQYF
TGTGCCATCAGTGATATGGGGGGCTTATCGGCCAAAAACATTCAGTACTTC
>.|TRBJ2-7|.|TRBV20-1
CSARDLEVSSKGPYEQYF
TGCAGTGCTAGAGATCTGGAAGTCTCAAGTAAAGGGCCCTACGAGCAGTACTTC
>.|TRBJ2-2|once|TRBV6-5
CASRATGYGELFF
TGTGCCAGCAGGGCTACAGGGTACGGGGAGCTGTTTTTT
>.|TRBJ2-2|.|TRBV7-8
CASSLVNSGGELFF
TGTGCCAGCAGCTTAGTTAACTCGGGAGGGGAGCTGTTTTTT
>.|TRBJ2-6|.|TRBV30
CAWAWGGSHSGANVLTF
TGTGCCTGGGCTTGGGGGGGCTCCCACTCTGGGGCCAACGTCCTGACTTTC
>.|TRBJ1-1|once|TRBV7-9
CASSPAKAFF
TGTGCCAGCAGCCCCGCGAAAGCTTTCTTT
>.|TRBJ2-5|.|TRBV10-3
CAIGGETQYF
TGTGCCATCGGGGGGGAGACCCAGTACTTC
>.|TRBJ2-5|.|TRBV10-1
CASSESGSEETQYF
TGCGCCAGCAGTGAGTCTGGGTCCGAAGAGACCCAGTACTTC
>.|TRBJ1-1|.|TRBV28
CASSLFSLNTEAFF
TGTGCCAGCAGTTTATTCAGCCTGAACACTGAAGCTTTCTTT
>TRBD2|TRBJ2-1|once|TRBV6-4
CASSVGLAGLNEQFF
TGTGCCAGCAGTGTAGGACTAGCGGGACTCAATGAGCAGTTCTTC
>TRBD2|TRBJ2-7|once|TRBV7-9
CASSFSGNGYEQYF
TGTGCCAGCAGCTTTAGCGGGAATGGTTACGAGCAGTACTTC
>.|TRBJ1-2|.|TRBV7-2
CASSRATLEGYTF
TGTGCCAGCAGCCGCGCGACCCTGGAAGGCTACACCTTC